The source of this TCR beta chain is a study of PD-1 blockade in classical Hodgkin lymphoma. The study's findings and limits: There was a significant rise in CD4+ TCR diversity by C4D1, with no such rise for CD8+. Lower baseline TCR diversity marked trial partial responders and progressors.

Time point given: cycle 4 day 1 (C4D1), after around six weeks of nivolumab. Every patient had relapsed following autologous stem cell transplantation, and cohorts differed in brentuximab vedotin exposure. Best responses fell into complete response, partial response or progressive disease. V was pared by 11 bases and J by 2 bases, with 13 bases of the junction left unmatched. Germline CDR1 is MDHEN and CDR2 is SYDVKM. The CDR3 runs to 16 residues. TCRdb's table, derived via immunoSEQ multiplex PCR, lists solely in-frame clones and lacks some. The sample has tens of thousands of clones; about 90% are singletons. For this clone: The antigen remains unidentified.

The clonotype originates from a human donor with classical Hodgkin lymphoma. This specimen was peripheral blood mononuclear cells (PBMCs), taken before the fourth cycle of nivolumab. The rearrangement uses TRBV28 and TRBJ2-2; TRBD1 matches at 8 bases. CDR3 sequence reads: CAAREAGQENTGELFF. DNA for the CDR3: TGTGCCGCAAGAGAGGCGGGACAGGAAAACACCGGGGAGCTGTTTTTT.